The T cell receptor (beta chain) described here comes from a study of T cell changes during pregnancy in multiple sclerosis. The protocol was immunoSEQ multiplex PCR, while the TCRdb copy is restricted to in-frame clones and leaves out a portion. The sample consists of over 85,000 clones, about nine tenths of them appearing once. J lost 8 bases, V lost 1 base, and 3 bases had no gene match. CDR1 SEHNR and CDR2 FQNEAQ come from the germline V gene (reference sequence). The CDR3 runs 14 residues. The chain is built from TRBV7-9 and TRBJ2-1; 9 bases line up with TRBD2. This clonotype originated in a female donor in good health, enrolled as a control in a pregnancy study. Sequencing was performed on peripheral blood, taken in the second trimester of pregnancy. In nucleotides, the CDR3 is TGTGCCAGCAGCTTAGGCGGGAGGGGCGATGAGCAGTTCTTC. It encodes CASSLGGRGDEQFF.